A selection of T cell receptor beta chains follows, all from one sample in a study of cytomegalovirus exposure and HLA in healthy donors. The repertoire was sequenced with immunoSEQ multiplex PCR; TCRdb's copy has only in-frame clones and lacks some. The sample holds a few hundred thousand clones, about nine tenths seen once. Sequences were obtained from PBMCs. The receptors stem from a woman under 30 in good health and CMV-seronegative. Each CDR3 is given with its conserved first and last residue. The order of the fields is D gene, clone size, J gene, V gene, CDR3 protein, CDR3 DNA. The D gene is left open where the match is weak. Size values are once, few and many counts, or a class for expanded clones, and some rows have none.

- - TRBJ1-2 TRBV9 CASSAAGVSAGAYTF TGTGCCAGCAGCGCAGCGGGGGTTTCCGCTGGTGCCTACACCTTC
TRBD1 - TRBJ1-2 TRBV4-1 CASSRGDRPTRGGYTF TGCGCCAGCAGCCGAGGGGACAGGCCTACGCGCGGTGGCTACACCTTC
TRBD1 - TRBJ1-3 TRBV4-1 CASSQETGGYSGNTIYF TGCGCCAGCAGCCAGGAAACAGGGGGCTACTCTGGAAACACCATATATTTT
TRBD1 - TRBJ1-2 TRBV15 CATSKMPGQGNYGYTF TGTGCCACCAGCAAAATGCCGGGACAGGGTAACTATGGCTACACCTTC
- - TRBJ2-3 TRBV5-1 CASSLGGVSTDTQYF TGCGCCAGCAGCTTGGGCGGGGTAAGCACAGATACGCAGTATTTT
- once TRBJ1-1 TRBV10-1 CASSEALTGEAFF TGCGCCAGCAGTGAGGCCCTGACAGGTGAAGCTTTCTTT
- - TRBJ2-1 TRBV6-5 CASSYSIDNEQFF TGTGCCAGCAGTTACTCGATAGACAATGAGCAGTTCTTC
TRBD2 - TRBJ2-3 TRBV7-3 CASSSRGGVSTDTQYF TGTGCCAGCAGCTCCCGTGGGGGGGTAAGCACAGATACGCAGTATTTT
TRBD1 - TRBJ1-5 TRBV6-5 CASSRETGGNQPQHF TGTGCCAGCAGTAGAGAGACAGGGGGCAATCAGCCCCAGCATTTT
- few TRBJ1-2 TRBV6-6 CASSETVVGYTF TGTGCCAGCAGTGAGACAGTAGTCGGCTACACCTTC
TRBD1 once TRBJ1-1 TRBV30 CAWKNYQGARTEAFF TGTGCCTGGAAAAATTATCAGGGGGCTCGGACTGAAGCTTTCTTT
- - TRBJ2-7 TRBV11-3 CASSLYGGVTYEQYF TGTGCCAGCAGCTTGTACGGCGGGGTCACCTACGAGCAGTACTTC
- - TRBJ1-1 TRBV6-6 CASSYWGTDTEAFF TGTGCCAGCAGTTATTGGGGCACGGACACTGAAGCTTTCTTT
- - TRBJ1-4 TRBV30 CAWSDLYATNEKLFF TGTGCCTGGAGTGACCTATACGCAACTAATGAAAAACTGTTTTTT
TRBD1 - TRBJ2-5 TRBV6-5 CASSPSGTGGETQYF TGTGCCAGCAGTCCTTCCGGGACAGGGGGAGAGACCCAGTACTTC
TRBD1 - TRBJ2-3 TRBV10-3 CAISEGTGYTDTQYF TGTGCCATCAGTGAAGGGACAGGGTACACAGATACGCAGTATTTT
TRBD2 many TRBJ2-1 TRBV7-9 CASSPRSAGVNNEQFF TGTGCCAGCAGCCCCAGGTCAGCGGGAGTGAACAATGAGCAGTTCTTC
- few TRBJ2-2 TRBV6-5 CASSPGGGATGELFF TGTGCCAGCAGCCCCGGAGGGGGGGCCACCGGGGAGCTGTTTTTT
- once TRBJ2-6 TRBV9 CASSVNSGANVLTF TGTGCCAGCAGCGTGAATAGTGGGGCCAACGTCCTGACTTTC
TRBD2 - TRBJ2-1 TRBV10-2 CASSEKTSGIGVYNEQFF TGCGCCAGCAGTGAAAAAACTAGCGGGATAGGAGTCTACAATGAGCAGTTCTTC
TRBD1 - TRBJ2-1 TRBV27 CASSFGTGSYNEQFF TGTGCCAGCAGTTTTGGGACAGGGTCCTACAATGAGCAGTTCTTC
TRBD1 - TRBJ1-5 TRBV30 CAWSGRTRGRYQPQHF TGTGCCTGGAGTGGCCGAACCAGGGGGCGGTATCAGCCCCAGCATTTT
- - TRBJ2-6 TRBV28 CASSFPLSNVLTF TGTGCCAGCAGTTTTCCCTTGTCCAACGTCCTGACTTTC
- - TRBJ1-1 TRBV2 CASKLSGGNTEAFF TGTGCCAGCAAGTTATCGGGGGGGAACACTGAAGCTTTCTTT
TRBD1 - TRBJ1-2 TRBV30 CAWRTGGNGYTF TGTGCCTGGAGAACAGGGGGAAATGGCTACACCTTC
TRBD1 few TRBJ1-5 TRBV7-9 CASSLGQGKNQPQHF TGTGCCAGCAGCTTAGGACAGGGTAAGAACCAGCCCCAGCATTTT
TRBD2 - TRBJ2-7 TRBV4-1 CASSQGSSGGYEQYF TGCGCCAGCAGCCAAGGATCTAGCGGGGGTTACGAGCAGTACTTC
TRBD1 - TRBJ1-2 TRBV6-5 CASSYTGTANYGYTF TGTGCCAGCAGTTACACCGGGACAGCCAACTATGGCTACACCTTC
TRBD2 - TRBJ2-2 TRBV9 CASSVDGGRATGELFF TGTGCCAGCAGCGTAGACGGCGGGAGGGCCACCGGGGAGCTGTTTTTT
- - TRBJ2-2 TRBV9 CASSTTPGHLAF TGTGCCAGCAGTACTACTCCGGGACACCTTGCTTTT
- - TRBJ1-5 TRBV4-1 CASSQEMIRGGSNQPQHF TGCGCCAGCAGCCAAGAGATGATTCGGGGTGGTAGCAATCAGCCCCAGCATTTT
- - TRBJ1-2 TRBV29-1 CSVVQGLNYGYTF TGCAGCGTTGTTCAGGGCTTAAACTATGGCTACACCTTC
TRBD1 - TRBJ2-4 TRBV4-1 CASSPVGQGAKNIQYF TGCGCCAGCAGCCCAGTGGGACAGGGGGCCAAAAACATTCAGTACTTC
- few TRBJ1-2 TRBV28 CASSLWREGYTF TGTGCCAGCAGTTTATGGAGGGAGGGCTACACCTTC
- - TRBJ2-3 TRBV6-1 CASSDRGGAGTDTQYF TGTGCCAGCAGTGACCGAGGGGGGGCGGGTACAGATACGCAGTATTTT
- - TRBJ2-2 TRBV5-4 CASSSDPTATNTGELFF TGTGCCAGCAGCTCTGACCCGACAGCCACAAACACCGGGGAGCTGTTTTTT
- once TRBJ2-2 TRBV5-8 CASSFSGTGELFF TGTGCCAGCAGCTTCTCCGGGACCGGGGAGCTGTTTTTT
TRBD2 few TRBJ2-1 TRBV5-1 CASSLAAGDYNEQFF TGCGCCAGCAGCTTGGCAGCGGGAGACTACAATGAGCAGTTCTTC
- - TRBJ1-4 TRBV18 CASSPPTTGYNEKLFF TGTGCCAGCTCACCACCCACAACAGGTTACAATGAAAAACTGTTTTTT
TRBD2 - TRBJ2-1 TRBV27 CASSSWTSGGSYNEQFF TGTGCCAGCAGCTCATGGACTAGCGGGGGTTCCTACAATGAGCAGTTCTTC
- - TRBJ1-4 TRBV30 CAWSASQGANEKLFF TGTGCCTGGAGTGCCTCGCAAGGGGCAAATGAAAAACTGTTTTTT